This TCR beta chain was obtained from a study of blood T cell repertoires in COVID-19. At the level of the study: Samples of COVID-19 (acute and convalescent) were obtained from the United States, Italy and Spain. PBMCs, B-cell-depleted T cells, or T cells were the source of the cDNA or gDNA that made up the material.

Repertoires were generated with immunoSEQ multiplex PCR, while TCRdb's copy carries only in-frame clones and drops some. The sample lists about 200,000 clones, around 90% occurring once. The clonotype was recovered from a man aged 40-49 years with active or convalescent COVID-19. Source material: peripheral blood.

The CDR3 reads CASSTDRSRTGELFF. The CDR3 DNA follows: TGTGCCAGTAGTACGGACAGGTCTCGCACCGGGGAGCTGTTTTTT. V and J are TRBV19 and TRBJ2-2, with 7 bases aligning to TRBD1. The CDR3 runs to 15 residues. Trimming removed 4 bases from V and 4 bases from J; junction bases left unmatched: 6. Germline V lookup: CDR1 LNHDA, CDR2 SQIVND (reference sequence).